A single sample is the source of the 24 T cell receptor beta chains below, sequenced in a study of cytomegalovirus exposure and HLA in healthy donors. PCR primers comprised 60 Vbeta and 13 Jbeta primers. Sequencing used immunoSEQ multiplex PCR; TCRdb keeps in-frame clones, though not all of them. The sample has about 100,000 clones, roughly three quarters seen once. The sample taken for sequencing was PBMCs. The receptors come from a man aged 18 to 35 in good health and CMV-seronegative.

V gene TRBV7-9 combines with J gene TRBJ1-1, with D possibly being TRBD1 (6 bases). CDR1 SEHNR and CDR2 FQNEAQ come from the germline V gene (reference sequence). Trimming left V 4 bases short and J 1 base short, with 10 bases between. This CDR3 comprises 14 residues. The CDR3 sequence is CASSWDNWNTEAFF. The DNA of the CDR3 is TGTGCCAGCAGCTGGGACAATTGGAACACTGAAGCTTTCTTT.

The chain couples TRBV5-6 to TRBJ2-1; D is possibly TRBD1 (6 bases). This CDR3 has 12 amino acids. Between the trimmed V and J ends, which lost 7 bases and 4 bases, there was a span of 9 bases. The germline V gene has CDR1 SGHDT and CDR2 YYEEEE. This CDR3 reads CASGGRYNEQFF. DNA for the CDR3: TGTGCCAGCGGGGGCCGGTACAATGAGCAGTTCTTC.

The genes are TRBV5-1 and TRBJ1-2; 8 bases fit TRBD1. Per germline, CDR1 SGHRS and CDR2 YFSETQ. The ends lost 0 bases at V and 0 bases at J; junction bases unmatched: 7. CDR3 length: 17 amino acids. The CDR3 reads CASSLAGQEPSNYGYTF. The DNA for the CDR3 is TGCGCCAGCAGCTTGGCGGGACAGGAGCCTTCTAACTATGGCTACACCTTC.

Only one count was recorded for this clone. The V gene is TRBV28, the J gene TRBJ1-6; possibly TRBD1 for D (5 bases). This CDR3 contains 16 residues. Germline values: CDR1 MDHEN, CDR2 SYDVKM. V was shortened by 0 bases and J by 4 bases, with 10 bases between the two germline ends. Here the CDR3 reads CASSLWSRGYNSPLHF. Here the CDR3 DNA reads TGTGCCAGCAGTTTATGGTCCCGGGGGTATAATTCACCCCTCCACTTT.

The chain recombines TRBV7-3 with TRBJ1-2; 9 bases map to TRBD1. Germline V CDR1 and CDR2: SGHTA, FQGTGA. There are 14 residues in the CDR3. The trim removed 5 bases at V and 5 bases at J, leaving 6 bases unmatched. The CDR3: CASSGTGQGYGYTF. CDR3 bases: TGTGCCAGCAGCGGAACGGGACAGGGTTATGGCTACACCTTC.

This clone was recorded once. The V and J genes are TRBV5-1 and TRBJ2-1; 7 bases line up with TRBD1. J lost 6 bases, V lost 2 bases, and 8 bases had no gene match. Germline V gives CDR1 SGHRS, CDR2 YFSETQ. The CDR3 has 15 residues. The CDR3: CASSFPTGQFNEQFF. The CDR3 DNA follows: TGCGCCAGCAGCTTCCCCACGGGACAGTTCAATGAGCAGTTCTTC.

The chain links TRBV14 to TRBJ2-1; 15 bases agree with TRBD2. The CDR3 has 16 residues. The germline V gene has CDR1 SGHDN and CDR2 FVKESK. Unmatched junction bases numbered 6, after V lost 5 bases and J lost 7 bases. In DNA, the CDR3 is TGTGCCAGCAGCACACCCGGGACTAGCGGGGGGAATGAGCAGTTCTTC. Amino acid sequence: CASSTPGTSGGNEQFF.

The chain recombines TRBV7-2 with TRBJ1-2; a weak D match, TRBD1 (5 bases). The CDR3 is 14 amino acids. The ends were cut back, 1 base at V and 8 bases at J, with 14 bases in the middle. CDR1 is SGHTA, CDR2 FQGNSA, per germline. The CDR3 loop reads CASSLDSGIGGYTF. The CDR3 DNA reads TGTGCCAGCAGCTTAGATTCAGGGATAGGCGGCTACACCTTC.

The chain employs TRBV10-3 and TRBJ2-3; 7 positions match TRBD2. The CDR3 has 14 residues. From germline, CDR1 is ENHRY and CDR2 SYGVKD. Trimming removed 6 bases from V and 0 bases from J; junction bases left unmatched: 3. The CDR3 protein is CAIREAGSTDTQYF. In DNA form, the CDR3 reads TGTGCCATCAGAGAAGCGGGGAGCACAGATACGCAGTATTTT.

This clone was seen only once. The chain carries TRBV5-8 and TRBJ2-2; perhaps TRBD1 as D (5 bases). The CDR3 is made up of 15 amino acids. V was trimmed by 0 bases and J by 6 bases, leaving 12 bases between them. Germline V gene data show CDR1 as SGHTS and CDR2 as YDEGEE. CDR3 loop: CASSLGQGLAGELFF. The CDR3 region has the DNA TGTGCCAGCAGCTTGGGGCAGGGATTGGCCGGGGAGCTGTTTTTT.

The chain carries TRBV7-2 and TRBJ2-2; 7 bases are shared with TRBD2. Germline CDR1 reads SGHTA; CDR2 reads FQGNSA. The CDR3 loop spans 16 amino acids. With V trimmed by 1 base and J by 3 bases, 5 bases remained unmatched. For the CDR3, the DNA is TGTGCCAGCAGCTTAGTACGGACTAGTGACACCGGGGAGCTGTTTTTT. Translated: CASSLVRTSDTGELFF. The whole variable domain, remainder taken from reference TRBV7-2 and TRBJ2-2, is GAGVSQSPSNKVTEKGKDVELRCDPISGHTALYWYRQSLGQGLEFLIYFQGNSAPDKSGLPSDRFSAERTGGSVSTLTIQRTQQEDSAVYLCASSLVRTSDTGELFFGEGSRLTVL.

The chain carries TRBV5-4 and TRBJ1-2, with D possibly matching TRBD1 (6 bases). V was shortened by 4 bases and J by 2 bases, with 15 bases between the two germline ends. The CDR3 has 15 amino acids. Germline CDR1 SGHNT, CDR2 YYREEE (reference sequence). The DNA of the CDR3 is TGTGCCAGCAGCCCGGGGCCCGGACAGAACTATGGCTACACCTTC. The encoded protein is CASSPGPGQNYGYTF.

This chain joins TRBV5-6 and TRBJ1-1; 7 bases are shared with TRBD1. Germline values: CDR1 SGHDT, CDR2 YYEEEE. V lost 4 bases to trimming and J lost 2 bases; unmatched junction nucleotides: 5. The CDR3 is 14 amino acids. The CDR3 loop is CASSRDSINTEAFF. In nucleotides, the CDR3 is TGTGCCAGCAGCCGGGACAGCATCAACACTGAAGCTTTCTTT. The entire variable domain, with the rest obtained from reference TRBV5-6 and TRBJ1-1, is as follows: DAGVTQSPTHLIKTRGQQVTLRCSPKSGHDTVSWYQQALGQGPQFIFQYYEEEERQRGNFPDRFSGHQFPNYSSELNVNALLLGDSALYLCASSRDSINTEAFFGQGTRLTVV.

This clone showed up just once. The chain links TRBV15 to TRBJ1-4; TRBD1 matches at 9 bases. Germline assignment: CDR1 LNHNV and CDR2 YYDKDF (reference sequence). This CDR3 spans 15 amino acids. The J segment lost 2 bases and the V segment lost 10 bases, leaving 8 bases of the junction unmatched. This CDR3 reads CAIRTGENTNEKLFF. The DNA for the CDR3 is TGTGCCATTAGGACAGGGGAAAACACTAATGAAAAACTGTTTTTT. Drawing the rest from reference TRBV15 and TRBJ1-4, the complete variable domain is DAMVIQNPRYQVTQFGKPVTLSCSQTLNHNVMYWYQQKSSQAPKLLFHYYDKDFNNEADTPDNFQSRRPNTSFCFLDIRSPGLGDTAMYLCAIRTGENTNEKLFFGSGTQLSVL.

V gene TRBV11-1 combines with J gene TRBJ1-1, with D possibly being TRBD1 (5 bases). Germline assignment: CDR1 SGHAT and CDR2 FQDESV (reference sequence). V lost 5 bases and J lost 1, with 11 bases in between. The CDR3 extends over 14 amino acids. The CDR3 DNA is TGTGCCAGCAGCCCGGGACTCACGAACACTGAAGCTTTCTTT. Protein: CASSPGLTNTEAFF.

This chain uses TRBV7-3 with TRBJ2-5; TRBD1 matches at 8 bases. CDR3 length equals 16 residues. J gave up 5 bases and V 1 base, and 9 bases lay outside the gene matches. Germline CDR1 is SGHTA and CDR2 is FQGTGA. This CDR3 is CASSLNGRGLGETQYF. Written as DNA, the CDR3 is TGTGCCAGCAGCTTAAACGGCAGGGGGCTTGGGGAGACCCAGTACTTC.

The chain employs TRBV28 and TRBJ2-1; D gene unclear. The germline V and J ends were trimmed by 0 bases and 9 bases, with 9 bases remaining between them. Germline-derived CDR1 and CDR2 are MDHEN and SYDVKM. This CDR3 is built from 13 residues. The CDR3 here is CASSLWRLPEQFF. CDR3 nucleotides: TGTGCCAGCAGTTTATGGCGGTTACCTGAGCAGTTCTTC.

The gene calls are TRBV7-8 and TRBJ1-1, with TRBD1 matching 7 bases. The CDR3 has 17 amino acids. J lost 1 base, V lost 0 bases, and 8 bases had no gene match. Germline lookup yields CDR1 SGHVS and CDR2 FQNEAQ. CDR3 loop: CASSLAQGRQGNTEAFF. CDR3 sequence (DNA): TGTGCCAGCAGCTTAGCGCAGGGTCGACAGGGGAACACTGAAGCTTTCTTT. Using reference TRBV7-8 and TRBJ1-1 for the parts outside the CDR3, the full variable domain is GAGVSQSPRYKVAKRGQDVALRCDPISGHVSLFWYQQALGQGPEFLTYFQNEAQLDKSGLPSDRFFAERPEGSVSTLKIQRTQQEDSAVYLCASSLAQGRQGNTEAFFGQGTRLTVV.

V is TRBV6-5 and J is TRBJ2-2; tentative D call: TRBD2 (6 bases). The length of the CDR3 is 13 residues. The ends were cut back, 8 bases at V and 7 bases at J, with 14 bases in the middle. Germline values: CDR1 MNHEY, CDR2 SVGAGI. The CDR3 DNA sequence: TGTGCCAGCCAAGAGACTAGATACGGGGAGCTGTTTTTT. This codes for CASQETRYGELFF.

V gene TRBV11-3 combines with J gene TRBJ2-3; 13 bases map to TRBD2. This CDR3 is built from 15 residues. The junction had 1 base not matched to a gene; V was cut back by 4 bases and J by 3 bases. Germline values: CDR1 SGHNT, CDR2 YENEEA. Here the CDR3 DNA reads TGTGCCAGCAGCTCGACTAGCGGGGGGACAGATACGCAGTATTTT. This encodes CASSSTSGGTDTQYF.

The chain carries TRBV23-1 and TRBJ2-5; D is unresolved. TRBV23-1 is flagged as an ORF with uncertain function. This CDR3 contains 13 residues. V lost 6 bases to trimming and J lost 5 bases, with 13 bases between them. CDR3: CASRWALDETQYF. CDR3 nucleotide sequence: TGCGCCAGCAGGTGGGCCTTGGATGAGACCCAGTACTTC.

The chain recombines TRBV2 with TRBJ2-5; possibly TRBD2 for D (6 bases). This CDR3 comprises 11 residues. The V gene lost 6 bases and the J gene lost 7 bases, with 9 bases spanning the gap. Germline assignment: CDR1 SNHLY and CDR2 FYNNEI. The CDR3 nucleotides are TGTGCCAGCAGCCTGGGGGGGACCCAGTACTTC. Translation gives CASSLGGTQYF.

This clone was seen a few times. The chain couples TRBV2 to TRBJ2-3, with TRBD1 as a possible D gene (6 bases). The germline V gene encodes CDR1 SNHLY and CDR2 FYNNEI. The CDR3 length is 15 residues. Trimming shortened V by 4 bases and J by 2 bases, and 13 bases separated the two germline ends. The CDR3 DNA sequence: TGTGCCAGCAGTGGCAGGGGACCGTTCACAGATACGCAGTATTTT. This encodes CASSGRGPFTDTQYF.

The rearrangement links TRBV7-2 to TRBJ2-3; D is perhaps TRBD1 (5 bases). Germline CDR1 reads SGHTA; CDR2 reads FQGNSA. Deletions cut 2 bases from V and 0 bases from J, with 9 bases between. The CDR3 covers 15 residues. CDR3 bases: TGTGCCAGCAGCTTACAGGGCACTAGCACAGATACGCAGTATTTT. It yields the protein CASSLQGTSTDTQYF.